The following is a T cell receptor (beta chain) sequence with its context. Its target is unknown. From 5'RACE with constant-segment primers came TCR alpha and TCR beta cDNA libraries that carried sample barcodes and UMIs. TCRdb analysed the 5' RACE reads with MiXCR anew, one entry per CDR3 protein. This sample has 550,000 to 700,000 distinct CDR3 sequences, with approximately 15% found just once. This sample was taken from a study of T-cell memory formation after mild COVID-19. The study's findings and limits: A balance of CD4 and CD8 characterized clones contracting day 15 to 85, whereas later expanders leaned CD4+. Second-wave clones peaking on day 37 lacked confirmed SARS-CoV-2 specificity. Contracting CD4+ clones were located mainly in CM and EM, and CD8+ clones in EMRA.

Germline V CDR1 and CDR2: MNHEY, SVGEGT. The V and J ends lost 6 bases and 0 bases respectively, with 18 bases between them. This CDR3 has 18 amino acids. The sequence was collected from an adult woman who had mild COVID-19 (a few samples of this study predate the infection). Cell type and time point are not known. Sequencing input: PBMCs or a T cell subset sorted from them (not recorded which). The chain carries TRBV6-2 or TRBV6-3 and TRBJ2-6; the D call may be TRBD1 or TRBD2 (5 bases each). The CDR3: CASSDRGQGASGANVLTF. For the CDR3, the DNA is TGTGCCAGCAGCGACCGGGGCCAGGGCGCCTCTGGGGCCAACGTCCTGACTTTC.